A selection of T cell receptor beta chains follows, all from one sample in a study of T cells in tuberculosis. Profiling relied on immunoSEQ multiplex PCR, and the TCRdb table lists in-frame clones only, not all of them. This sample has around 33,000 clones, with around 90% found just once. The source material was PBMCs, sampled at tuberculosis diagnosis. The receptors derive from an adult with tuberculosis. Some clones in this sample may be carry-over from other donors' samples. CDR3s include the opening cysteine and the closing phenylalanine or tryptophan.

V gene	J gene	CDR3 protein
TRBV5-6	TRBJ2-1	CASSLAGLDGEGAYNEQFF
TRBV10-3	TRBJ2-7	CAISDPGQGAAYEQYF
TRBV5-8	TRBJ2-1	CASSLASGWGGEQFF
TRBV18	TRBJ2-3	CASSRTGLGDTQYF
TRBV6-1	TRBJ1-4	CASSEALKLFF
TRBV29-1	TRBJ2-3	CSVGGGKGADTQYF
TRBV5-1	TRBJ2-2	CASSLTQGTGELFF
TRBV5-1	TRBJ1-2	CASSRQGGMDGYTF
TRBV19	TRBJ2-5	CASSGRWKETQYF
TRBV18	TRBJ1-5	CASSSTGASEQPQHF
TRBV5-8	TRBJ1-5	CASSLEVRDRSNQPQHF
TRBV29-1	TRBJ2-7	CSVGGRTGVWEQYF
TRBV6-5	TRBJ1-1	CASSYSKGGTAFF
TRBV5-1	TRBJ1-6	CASERGQGNSPLHF
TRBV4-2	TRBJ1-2	CASSLPFLREYGYTF
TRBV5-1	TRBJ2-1	CASSTAGWPNEQFF
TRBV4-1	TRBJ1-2	CASSRQGDYSYTF
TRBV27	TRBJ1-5	CASSLFATGDAQPQHF
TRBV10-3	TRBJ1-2	CAISDPRTGGGGYTF
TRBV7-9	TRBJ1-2	CASTPLIGQGYNYGYTF
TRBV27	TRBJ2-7	CASSRGAGTGPNEQYF
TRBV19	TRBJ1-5	CASSIAPGSNQPQHF
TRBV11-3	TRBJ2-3	CASSLGDRGSTDTQYF
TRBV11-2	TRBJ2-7	CASSLRPTGGTYEQYF
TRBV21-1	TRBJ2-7	CASSVRIQGARRYEQYF
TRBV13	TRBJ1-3	CASSLSGVSGNTIYF
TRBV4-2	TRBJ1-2	CASSQDADRPSGLIGYTF
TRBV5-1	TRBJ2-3	CASSLKGTTSTDTQYF
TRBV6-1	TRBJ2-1	CASNLSGEGRYEQFF
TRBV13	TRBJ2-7	CASSLPGLAGVRLEQYF
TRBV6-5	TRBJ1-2	CASSYSTGGDGYTF
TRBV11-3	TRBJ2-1	CASSLAEGREQFF
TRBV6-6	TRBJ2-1	CASSYARTSGEQFF
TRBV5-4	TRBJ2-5	CASNRRGGGETQYF
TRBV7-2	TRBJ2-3	CASSPHGGGRDTQYF
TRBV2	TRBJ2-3	CASSEVSGSGGTQYF
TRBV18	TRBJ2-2	CASSPPAPGTANTGELFF
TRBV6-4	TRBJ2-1	CASSDGTGTYNEQFF
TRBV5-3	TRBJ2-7	CARSTGQDYEQYF
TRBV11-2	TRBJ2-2	CASSYSKQVTGELFF
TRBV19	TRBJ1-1	CASTTGGGNTEAFF
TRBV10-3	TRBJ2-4	CAISERGRASGLAGGLDIQYF
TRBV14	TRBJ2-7	CASSQVITDYYEQYF
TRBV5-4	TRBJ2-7	CASSYGTARSYEQYF
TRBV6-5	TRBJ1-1	CASSLDTNTEAFF
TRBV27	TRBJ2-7	CASRPTLSDLPSYEQYF